This T cell receptor (beta chain) was observed in a study of blood T cell repertoires in COVID-19. Whole-study context: Spain, Italy and the United States supplied samples that represented acute and convalescent COVID-19. T cells, B-cell-depleted T cells, or PBMCs provided the cDNA or gDNA that served as material.

Losses at the gene ends were 3 bases for V and 7 bases for J; bases not matched to a gene: 9. The CDR3 spans 14 residues. The germline CDR1 and CDR2 sequences are SGDLS and YYNGEE. As originally analysed: Cell counts per sample came from amplifying reference gene primers. Assay used: immunoSEQ multiplex PCR; TCRdb lists only in-frame clones, some missing. That table supplies the V and J calls and clone size; D and trimming were determined from the DNA. The sample includes about 160,000 clones, around 82% of them seen just once. Patients from Seattle were sampled longitudinally, starting during active infection.

This sequence was found in a woman between 40 and 55 years old with COVID-19, enrolled during active disease. Sequenced: peripheral blood. The J gene is TRBJ1-2, the V gene TRBV9; TRBD1 matches 7 bases. CDR3 in amino acids: CASSADRAQSGYTF. Here the CDR3 DNA reads TGTGCCAGCAGCGCCGACAGGGCACAGTCTGGCTACACCTTC. Using reference TRBV9 and TRBJ1-2 for the parts outside the CDR3, the full variable domain is DSGVTQTPKHLITATGQRVTLRCSPRSGDLSVYWYQQSLDQGLQFLIQYYNGEERAKGNILERFSAQQFPDLHSELNLSSLELGDSALYFCASSADRAQSGYTFGSGTRLTVV.